This paragraph covers one TCR beta chain sequence. No antigen is known for it. The data are from a study of cytomegalovirus exposure and HLA in healthy donors. Study-wide findings and caveats: Productive rates of about 90% or about 30% were seen for most TCR beta V segments in an earlier analysis. The study labeled 150 to 200 TCR beta chains cytomegalovirus-associated. Rare TCR sequences dominated, though some public TCRs recurred in many donors.

The study ran its PCR with 60 Vbeta and 13 Jbeta primers. Data came from immunoSEQ multiplex PCR; TCRdb stores just in-frame clones and leaves some out. This sample has 130,000 to 150,000 clones, with under 80% found just once. The TCR originated in a man younger than 35 in good health and CMV-seropositive. Sequenced input: PBMCs.

This CDR3 is CASSLEPVSYEQYF. The CDR3 DNA follows: TGTGCCAGCAGCTTAGAGCCAGTTTCCTACGAGCAGTACTTC. The J gene is TRBJ2-7, the V gene TRBV11-2; D is undetermined. V was shortened by 0 bases and J by 1 base, with 7 bases between the two germline ends. This CDR3 spans 14 amino acids. Per the germline V gene, CDR1 is SGHAT and CDR2 is FQNNGV. Looking up the rest from reference TRBV11-2 and TRBJ2-7 gives the full variable domain: EAGVAQSPRYKIIEKRQSVAFWCNPISGHATLYWYQQILGQGPKLLIQFQNNGVVDDSQLPKDRFSAERLKGVDSTLKIQPAKLEDSAVYLCASSLEPVSYEQYFGPGTRLTVT.